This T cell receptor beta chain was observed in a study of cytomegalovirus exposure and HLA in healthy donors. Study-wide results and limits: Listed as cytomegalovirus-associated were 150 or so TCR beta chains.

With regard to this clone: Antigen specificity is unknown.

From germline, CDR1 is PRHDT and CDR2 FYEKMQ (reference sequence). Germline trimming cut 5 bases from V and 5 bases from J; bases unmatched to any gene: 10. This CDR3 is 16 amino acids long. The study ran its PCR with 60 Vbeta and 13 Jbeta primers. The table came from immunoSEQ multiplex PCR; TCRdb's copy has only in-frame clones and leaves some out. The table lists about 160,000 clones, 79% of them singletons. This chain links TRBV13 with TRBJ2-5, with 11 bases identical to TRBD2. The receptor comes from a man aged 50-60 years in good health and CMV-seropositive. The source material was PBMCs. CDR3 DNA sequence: TGTGCCAGCAGCGTACTAGCGGGAGTTATAGGGGAGACCCAGTACTTC. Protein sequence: CASSVLAGVIGETQYF.